This TCR beta chain was sequenced for a study of cytomegalovirus exposure and HLA in healthy donors. The PCR contained 60 Vbeta and 13 Jbeta primers. Clones were read by immunoSEQ multiplex PCR, and TCRdb kept only the in-frame ones, dropping some. The sample comprises 150,000 to 200,000 clones, roughly four fifths of which are singletons, and more than 1.5% rests with the top ten. There are 15 residues in the CDR3. Trimming took off 5 bases at V and 2 bases at J, with 14 bases between the two ends. Germline lookup yields CDR1 MGHDK and CDR2 SYGVNS. The chain couples TRBV25-1 to TRBJ2-3, with no clear D. This clonotype originated in a man aged 45-65 years in good health and CMV-seronegative. Sequences were obtained from PBMCs. The DNA of the CDR3 is TGTGCCAGCAGTCTTGTGGCGGATTCCACAGATACGCAGTATTTT. It is translated as CASSLVADSTDTQYF.